Each of the 5 T cell receptor beta chains below was sequenced from the same sample in a study of breast tumors, draining lymph nodes, adjacent tissues. MiXCR, applied by TCRdb to the multiplex PCR reads, yields one record per CDR3 protein. The table has about 25,000 distinct CDR3 sequences, roughly 21% seen once; the top ten hold 13%. The sample comprised breast tumor tissue. The receptors here all came from a female donor with breast cancer. Some clones in this sample may be carry-over from other donors' samples.

This clonotype was seen repeatedly, ten times or more. The chain uses TRBV12-3 or TRBV12-4 and TRBJ2-3, with 10 bases identical to TRBD1. The CDR3 covers 16 residues. V lost 6 bases and J lost 0; bases outside the gene matches: 6. This CDR3 is CASSRQGALSTDTQYF. In nucleotides, the CDR3 is TGTGCCAGCAGCCGACAGGGGGCGCTTAGCACAGATACGCAGTATTTT.

The chain combines TRBV9 with TRBJ1-1; D gene ambiguous. Germline CDR1 is SGDLS and CDR2 is YYNGEE. This CDR3 comprises 14 residues. V was shortened by 1 base and J by 1 base, with 8 bases between the two germline ends. The CDR3 DNA sequence: TGTGCCAGCAGCGTAAATTCAGGGAACACTGAAGCTTTCTTT. This gives the protein CASSVNSGNTEAFF.

CDR3 residues: CAISPGLAGRGRRTDTQYF. CDR3 nucleotides: TGTGCCATCAGCCCGGGACTAGCGGGAAGAGGTAGGAGGACAGATACGCAGTATTTT. This rearrangement joins TRBV10-3 to TRBJ2-3; 13 bases align to TRBD2. Germline values: CDR1 ENHRY, CDR2 SYGVKD. The CDR3 sequence is 19 residues long. With 6 bases clipped from V and 3 bases from J, the junction kept 15 bases outside the gene matches.

This clonotype was recorded at least ten times. The chain has TRBV5-1 and TRBJ1-2, with D possibly matching TRBD1 (5 bases). The V end lost 4 bases, the J end lost 4 bases, and 11 bases lay between the germline ends. Germline V gene sequence: CDR1 SGHRS, CDR2 YFSETQ. CDR3 length: 13 residues. The chain's CDR3 is CASSVDSFYGYTF. For the CDR3, the DNA is TGCGCCAGCAGCGTAGACAGCTTCTATGGCTACACCTTC. Supplemented by reference TRBV5-1 and TRBJ1-2, the full variable domain reads KAGVTQTPRYLIKTRGQQVTLSCSPISGHRSVSWYQQTPGQGLQFLFEYFSETQRNKGNFPGRFSGRQFSNSRSEMNVSTLELGDSALYLCASSVDSFYGYTFGSGTRLTVV.

This clonotype was picked up many times. This sequence joins TRBV20-1 and TRBJ1-4; the D is unclear. Germline V gene sequence: CDR1 DFQATT, CDR2 SNEGSKA (reference sequence). The CDR3 covers 14 residues. Trimming removed 7 bases at V and 8 bases at J, with 20 bases between. The DNA for the CDR3 is TGCAGTGTGTTATTGGGAAATTTAGCCGAAAAACTGTTTTTT. It translates to CSVLLGNLAEKLFF.